This TCR beta chain was captured in a study of T cells in narcolepsy. Study-wide findings and caveats: Healthy controls reportedly lacked the autoreactive clonotypes serially found in patients' blood. Some memory CD4+ repertoires had no autoreactive clone sequences.

As to this clone: Its specificity is unknown.

Produced via immunoSEQ multiplex PCR; TCRdb's table is partial and in-frame only. The sample has tens of thousands of clones, roughly 86% seen once; the top ten hold roughly 0.89%. V dropped 0 bases and J dropped 4 bases, with 9 bases sitting between them. CDR3 length: 14 residues. Germline V gene sequence: CDR1 SGHTA, CDR2 FQGNSA. This sequence joins TRBV7-2 and TRBJ1-2; a possible D gene is TRBD1 (5 bases). Specimen: memory (CD45RA-) CD4+ T cells from blood. This TCR was sampled from a human donor in good health. The CDR3 sequence is CASSLARGGYGYTF. DNA of the CDR3: TGTGCCAGCAGCTTAGCCCGGGGCGGCTATGGCTACACCTTC. The complete variable domain, with remaining parts taken from reference TRBV7-2 and TRBJ1-2, reads GAGVSQSPSNKVTEKGKDVELRCDPISGHTALYWYRQSLGQGLEFLIYFQGNSAPDKSGLPSDRFSAERTGGSVSTLTIQRTQQEDSAVYLCASSLARGGYGYTFGSGTRLTVV.